One sample yielded the 11 T cell receptor beta chains listed below, sequenced in a study of T cell repertoires in cytomegalovirus infection. TCRdb called the reads again in MiXCR, with one record for every CDR3 protein. The table includes about 180,000 distinct CDR3 sequences, 14% detected once. What was sequenced was PBMCs. The receptors were sampled from a human donor in good health (CMV status not recorded). Some clones in this sample may be carry-over from other donors' samples.

J is TRBJ2-2 and V is TRBV10-3, with D uncertain. Germline CDR1 reads ENHRY; CDR2 reads SYGVKD. The CDR3 runs 15 residues. V lost 11 bases to trimming and J lost 3 bases, with 19 bases between them. The CDR3 is CAAGRSATDTGELFF. CDR3 DNA sequence: TGTGCCGCCGGCCGATCGGCGACGGACACCGGGGAGCTGTTTTTT.

The V gene is TRBV2, the J gene TRBJ2-3; 9 bases match TRBD1. With 11 bases clipped from V and 5 bases from J, the junction kept 11 bases outside the gene matches. The CDR3 totals 14 residues. Germline values: CDR1 SNHLY, CDR2 FYNNEI. The CDR3 region is CAVLQGADVDTQYF. The CDR3 coding sequence is TGTGCCGTACTACAGGGGGCCGATGTAGATACGCAGTATTTT.

This clonotype was observed at least ten times. The chain links TRBV6-5 to TRBJ2-2, with D possibly matching TRBD1 (6 bases). V was trimmed by 6 bases and J by 1 base, leaving 12 bases between them. This CDR3 has 15 amino acids. Germline V gene sequence: CDR1 MNHEY, CDR2 SVGAGI. The CDR3 bases are TGTGCCAGCAGACGCCCGGGACAGAACACCGGGGAGCTGTTTTTT. Its translation: CASRRPGQNTGELFF.

The chain uses TRBV6-2 or TRBV6-3 and TRBJ2-7; D possibly corresponds to TRBD2 (6 bases). The CDR3 extends over 14 amino acids. V dropped 2 bases and J dropped 2 bases, with 10 bases sitting between them. The V gene's germline CDR1 is MNHEY and CDR2 SVGEGT. The CDR3 DNA is TGTGCCAGCAGTTACACAGCGGGTCCCTACGAGCAGTACTTC. This encodes CASSYTAGPYEQYF.

This chain joins TRBV28 and TRBJ2-2; D is perhaps TRBD2 (6 bases). Trimming cost V 3 bases and J 0 bases, with 11 bases left between them. The germline V gene encodes CDR1 MDHEN and CDR2 SYDVKM. The length of the CDR3 is 16 residues. The CDR3 region has the DNA TGTGCCAGCAGTTTGCGGGGCAGAGCGAACACCGGGGAGCTGTTTTTT. Its translation is CASSLRGRANTGELFF.

The chain employs TRBV29-1 and TRBJ2-7; weak D call: TRBD1 (6 bases). V was trimmed by 6 bases and J by 3 bases, leaving 9 bases between them. The CDR3 length is 11 residues. Germline assignment: CDR1 SQVTM and CDR2 ANQGSEA. In DNA form, the CDR3 reads TGCAGCGTCCGGGACAACTACGAGCAGTACTTC. Its protein product is CSVRDNYEQYF.

The chain employs TRBV12-3 or TRBV12-4 and TRBJ1-4; no firm D call. The CDR3 has 15 residues. Trimming shortened V by 3 bases and J by 6 bases, and 14 bases separated the two germline ends. The CDR3 loop reads CASSFYRKRDEKLFF. CDR3 DNA: TGTGCCAGCAGTTTTTATAGGAAACGAGATGAAAAACTGTTTTTT.

This clonotype was seen many times. V gene TRBV28 combines with J gene TRBJ1-1, with 7 nucleotides matching TRBD1. Germline-derived CDR1 and CDR2 are MDHEN and SYDVKM. With V trimmed by 6 bases and J by 3 bases, 7 bases remained unmatched. The CDR3 sequence is 14 residues long. CDR3 sequence: CASSPGGLDTEAFF. The CDR3, as DNA: TGTGCCAGCAGCCCAGGGGGTTTGGACACTGAAGCTTTCTTT.

This clonotype has at least ten counts. The chain uses TRBV28 and TRBJ2-6; D not certain. Between the trimmed V and J ends, which lost 2 bases and 0 bases, there was a span of 5 bases. This CDR3 has 15 amino acids. Germline-derived CDR1 and CDR2 are MDHEN and SYDVKM. The CDR3 spells CASSLEGSGANVLTF. The DNA for the CDR3 is TGTGCCAGCAGTTTAGAAGGCTCTGGGGCCAACGTCCTGACTTTC.

This clonotype was found many times. The chain recombines TRBV19 with TRBJ1-2; a possible D gene is TRBD1 (5 bases). The CDR3 is made up of 14 amino acids. CDR1 and CDR2 (germline): LNHDA, SQIVND (reference sequence). V shed 6 bases and J shed 8 bases, with 19 bases lying between them. In DNA, the CDR3 is TGTGCCAGTAGGGTAACCGGGACCCAGGGCGGCTACACCTTC. The encoded protein is CASRVTGTQGGYTF.

In this sample, this clonotype turned up many times. The chain carries TRBV28 and TRBJ1-6; D is unclear. This CDR3 is built from 16 residues. The germline CDR1 and CDR2 sequences are MDHEN and SYDVKM. V gave up 6 bases and J gave up 2 bases, with 14 bases separating them. The CDR3 is CASSLYGETYNSPLHF. DNA for the CDR3: TGTGCCAGCAGCCTCTACGGAGAGACCTATAATTCACCCCTCCACTTT.